The 26 T cell receptor beta chains presented below share a single source sample, sequenced in a study of T cell changes during pregnancy in multiple sclerosis. Clones were read by immunoSEQ multiplex PCR, and TCRdb kept only the in-frame ones, dropping some. The data hold tens of thousands of clones, with just over 90% observed a single time. Sample: CD4+ T cells from peripheral blood mononuclear cells, taken after pregnancy. The receptors originated from a female donor with multiple sclerosis, enrolled in a pregnancy study.

V gene TRBV11-2 combines with J gene TRBJ2-5; 7 bases line up with TRBD2. With V trimmed by 2 bases and J by 4 bases, 4 bases remained unmatched. This CDR3 region has 14 residues. Germline values: CDR1 SGHAT, CDR2 FQNNGV. The CDR3: CASSLSTSAETQYF. DNA for the CDR3: TGTGCCAGCAGCTTAAGCACTAGCGCAGAGACCCAGTACTTC. Using reference TRBV11-2 and TRBJ2-5 for the parts outside the CDR3, the full variable domain is EAGVAQSPRYKIIEKRQSVAFWCNPISGHATLYWYQQILGQGPKLLIQFQNNGVVDDSQLPKDRFSAERLKGVDSTLKIQPAKLEDSAVYLCASSLSTSAETQYFGPGTRLLVL.

CDR3 bases: TGTGCCAGCAGCTTAGCTCGGGGGGGGGAAGCTTTCTTT. This codes for CASSLARGGEAFF. This chain joins TRBV7-2 and TRBJ1-1; possible D gene TRBD1, 5 bases. From germline, CDR1 is SGHTA and CDR2 FQGNSA. V dropped 0 bases and J dropped 8 bases, with 10 bases sitting between them. This CDR3 comprises 13 residues. Full variable domain (outside the CDR3, taken from reference TRBV7-2 and TRBJ1-1): GAGVSQSPSNKVTEKGKDVELRCDPISGHTALYWYRQSLGQGLEFLIYFQGNSAPDKSGLPSDRFSAERTGGSVSTLTIQRTQQEDSAVYLCASSLARGGEAFFGQGTRLTVV.

The rearrangement links TRBV5-8 to TRBJ1-1, with a weak D call TRBD1 (6 bases). V was pared by 2 bases and J by 1 base, with 15 bases between. This CDR3 is built from 16 residues. Germline CDR1 is SGHTS and CDR2 is YDEGEE. The CDR3 sequence is CASSFPRGSGNTEAFF. The DNA of the CDR3 is TGTGCCAGCAGCTTTCCCAGGGGTTCGGGGAACACTGAAGCTTTCTTT.

The chain is built from TRBV18 and TRBJ2-5; tentative D call: TRBD1 (5 bases). Germline V gene data show CDR1 as KGHSH and CDR2 as LQKENI. CDR3 size: 16 residues. V lost 0 bases and J lost 5, with 16 bases in between. The CDR3: CASSPPRGMYVETQYF. The CDR3 DNA sequence: TGTGCCAGCTCACCACCAAGGGGCATGTATGTGGAGACCCAGTACTTC.

This clone was detected once. The rearrangement uses TRBV6-5 and TRBJ2-7; possibly TRBD1 for D (5 bases). V was clipped by 0 bases and J by 1 base, with 13 bases between them. Per germline, CDR1 MNHEY and CDR2 SVGAGI. The CDR3 has 16 residues. The CDR3: CASSYSVQGGSYEQYF. The CDR3 coding sequence is TGTGCCAGCAGTTACTCGGTCCAGGGTGGATCCTACGAGCAGTACTTC.

This sequence joins TRBV6-5 and TRBJ2-1, with a possible D match to TRBD1 (5 bases). From germline, CDR1 is MNHEY and CDR2 SVGAGI. The V end was cut by 6 bases, the J end by 4 bases, with 16 bases between. The CDR3 runs to 15 residues. CDR3 residues: CASRMDTNEYNEQFF. The CDR3 DNA reads as TGTGCCAGCAGAATGGACACTAACGAATACAATGAGCAGTTCTTC.

The chain has TRBV5-1 and TRBJ2-6; TRBD1 is a possible D gene (5 bases). The CDR3 loop spans 18 amino acids. Trimming stripped 0 bases from V and 2 bases from J, with 15 bases between. Germline CDR1 reads SGHRS; CDR2 reads YFSETQ. As DNA, the CDR3 is TGCGCCAGCAGCTTGGTCCCAGAGCTAGGGGCTGGGGCCAACGTCCTGACTTTC. Its translation is CASSLVPELGAGANVLTF. The full variable domain, completed using reference TRBV5-1 and TRBJ2-6, is KAGVTQTPRYLIKTRGQQVTLSCSPISGHRSVSWYQQTPGQGLQFLFEYFSETQRNKGNFPGRFSGRQFSNSRSEMNVSTLELGDSALYLCASSLVPELGAGANVLTFGAGSRLTVL.

The chain recombines TRBV15 with TRBJ1-5; D gene unclear. Germline V gene data show CDR1 as LNHNV and CDR2 as YYDKDF (reference sequence). The CDR3 sequence is 15 residues long. Between the trimmed V and J ends, which lost 4 bases and 2 bases, there was a span of 12 bases. The CDR3 region is CATSKGLGGNQPQHF. The CDR3, as DNA: TGTGCCACCAGCAAGGGCCTCGGGGGCAATCAGCCCCAGCATTTT.

J is TRBJ2-2 and V is TRBV5-1; D is ambiguous. The length of the CDR3 is 12 residues. Germline values: CDR1 SGHRS, CDR2 YFSETQ. V was pared by 0 bases and J by 9 bases, with 6 bases between. In nucleotides, the CDR3 is TGCGCCAGCAGCTTGGATCTCCGGGAGCTGTTTTTT. Translating gives CASSLDLRELFF. Complete variable domain (other parts from reference TRBV5-1 and TRBJ2-2): KAGVTQTPRYLIKTRGQQVTLSCSPISGHRSVSWYQQTPGQGLQFLFEYFSETQRNKGNFPGRFSGRQFSNSRSEMNVSTLELGDSALYLCASSLDLRELFFGEGSRLTVL.

The chain links TRBV9 to TRBJ1-1; tentatively, D is TRBD1 (5 bases). Germline V gene data show CDR1 as SGDLS and CDR2 as YYNGEE. Trimming shortened V by 6 bases and J by 6 bases, and 15 bases separated the two germline ends. This CDR3 spans 13 amino acids. The DNA of the CDR3 is TGTGCCAGCAACATCGAATCGGGGGCTGAAGCTTTCTTT. This translates into CASNIESGAEAFF. The full variable domain, in which reference TRBV9 and TRBJ1-1 provide the parts outside the CDR3, is DSGVTQTPKHLITATGQRVTLRCSPRSGDLSVYWYQQSLDQGLQFLIQYYNGEERAKGNILERFSAQQFPDLHSELNLSSLELGDSALYFCASNIESGAEAFFGQGTRLTVV.

The rearrangement joins TRBV9 to TRBJ2-3, with D maybe TRBD2 (5 bases). Deletions cut 0 bases from V and 2 bases from J, with 10 bases between. CDR1 and CDR2 from the germline V gene are SGDLS and YYNGEE. CDR3 length: 15 amino acids. The chain's CDR3 is CASSVAGRNTDTQYF. As DNA, the CDR3 is TGTGCCAGCAGCGTAGCGGGGAGAAACACAGATACGCAGTATTTT.

V gene TRBV6-5 combines with J gene TRBJ2-1; TRBD2 aligns across 12 bases. Germline V gene lookup returns CDR1 MNHEY and CDR2 SVGAGI. V was clipped by 6 bases and J by 8 bases; unmatched bases: 5. The CDR3 extends over 14 amino acids. CDR3 DNA sequence: TGTGCCAGCAGACAGACTAGCGGGAGTGATGAGCAGTTCTTC. This codes for CASRQTSGSDEQFF.

The chain recombines TRBV5-6 with TRBJ1-1; 11 bases map to TRBD1. The CDR3 runs to 15 residues. The J segment lost 4 bases and the V segment lost 2 bases, leaving 4 bases of the junction unmatched. Germline CDR1 and CDR2: SGHDT and YYEEEE. CDR3 nucleotides: TGTGCCAGCAGCTTTCGGGACAGGGGGACCACTGAAGCTTTCTTT. Its protein is CASSFRDRGTTEAFF.

The chain couples TRBV7-3 to TRBJ1-6; weak D call: TRBD1 (6 bases). CDR1 is SGHTA, CDR2 FQGTGA, per germline. Deletions cut 4 bases from V and 10 bases from J, with 14 bases between. This CDR3 comprises 14 residues. CDR3 amino acids: CASSSGTNGSPLHF. As DNA, the CDR3 is TGTGCCAGCAGCTCCGGGACAAACGGATCACCCCTCCACTTT.

The chain has TRBV9 and TRBJ1-2; tentative D call: TRBD1 (5 bases). The V gene's germline CDR1 is SGDLS and CDR2 YYNGEE. Trimming shortened V by 0 bases and J by 4 bases, and 10 bases separated the two germline ends. The CDR3 runs to 14 residues. The CDR3: CASSVDAGGYGYTF. CDR3 nucleotides: TGTGCCAGCAGCGTAGACGCGGGGGGCTATGGCTACACCTTC.

The V call is TRBV7-2, the J call TRBJ2-7, with D possibly matching TRBD1 (6 bases). The CDR3 runs to 15 residues. CDR1 is SGHTA and CDR2 is FQGNSA in the germline V gene. Between the trimmed V and J ends, which lost 5 bases and 2 bases, there was a span of 16 bases. DNA of the CDR3: TGTGCCAGCAGCGTTACGGGACAAGAAACCTACGAGCAGTACTTC. It is translated as CASSVTGQETYEQYF. Using reference TRBV7-2 and TRBJ2-7 for the parts outside the CDR3, the full variable domain is GAGVSQSPSNKVTEKGKDVELRCDPISGHTALYWYRQSLGQGLEFLIYFQGNSAPDKSGLPSDRFSAERTGGSVSTLTIQRTQQEDSAVYLCASSVTGQETYEQYFGPGTRLTVT.

This rearrangement joins TRBV30 to TRBJ2-7; TRBD2 is a possible D gene (5 bases). Trimming took 4 bases from V and 7 from J, leaving 14 bases between them. Germline V CDR1 and CDR2: GTSNPN, SVGIG (reference sequence). The CDR3 totals 12 residues. CDR3 in DNA: TGTGCCTGGAACGGTGGGGAGAGGGAGCAGTACTTC. Encoded protein: CAWNGGEREQYF.

The chain has TRBV7-9 and TRBJ1-5; 7 positions match TRBD1. V dropped 8 bases and J dropped 6; count of bases not matched to a gene: 10. Germline-derived CDR1 and CDR2 are SEHNR and FQNEAQ (reference sequence). The CDR3 consists of 14 residues. CDR3 in amino acids: CASGRQGWGQPQHF. CDR3 nucleotide sequence: TGTGCCAGCGGGAGACAGGGATGGGGTCAGCCCCAGCATTTT.

About this clone itself: This sample includes further DNA sequences coding for the same CDR3. The chain uses TRBV19 and TRBJ2-1; 15 bases align to TRBD2. V trimming: 3 bases; J trimming: 0 bases; junction bases outside the gene matches: 3. The CDR3 is made up of 18 amino acids. CDR1 and CDR2 from the germline V gene are LNHDA and SQIVND (reference sequence). The CDR3 DNA follows: TGTGCCAGTAGTATCGGACTAGCGGGAGGGTCCTCCTACAATGAGCAGTTCTTC. Protein product: CASSIGLAGGSSYNEQFF.

The J gene is TRBJ2-7, the V gene TRBV12-2; the DNA was not compared with TRBD2, the D call given in the table. TRBV12-2 represents a pseudogene. CDR3 size: 15 residues. CDR3 coding DNA: TGTGCAAGTCGCTTATGCCGGGATACACCTTACGAGCAGTACTTC. This gives the protein CASRLCRDTPYEQYF.

This chain connects TRBV2 to TRBJ1-2; TRBD1 might be the D (6 bases). V lost 3 bases and J lost 8, with 13 bases in between. The CDR3 totals 13 residues. Germline-derived CDR1 and CDR2 are SNHLY and FYNNEI. The CDR3 protein is CASSETGREGYTF. CDR3 coding DNA: TGTGCCAGCAGTGAGACAGGCAGGGAGGGCTACACCTTC.

The chain is built from TRBV14 and TRBJ2-3; possible D gene TRBD2, 5 bases. Germline CDR1 SGHDN, CDR2 FVKESK. The germline V and J ends were trimmed by 1 base and 2 bases, with 13 bases remaining between them. The CDR3 spans 16 residues. The CDR3 bases are TGTGCCAGCAGCCAAGCCGGGAATTTACCCACAGATACGCAGTATTTT. Protein: CASSQAGNLPTDTQYF.

The chain joins TRBV19 to TRBJ1-5; TRBD1 matches 7 bases. The V segment lost 4 bases and the J segment 0 bases; nucleotides outside the gene matches: 18. The CDR3 contains 20 residues. The germline gives CDR1 LNHDA, CDR2 SQIVND (reference sequence). The chain's CDR3 is CASSTYSGTVRGYSNQPQHF. The CDR3 DNA is TGTGCCAGTAGTACATACTCCGGGACAGTCAGAGGTTATAGCAATCAGCCCCAGCATTTT. The full variable domain, its missing parts supplied by reference TRBV19 and TRBJ1-5, is DGGITQSPKYLFRKEGQNVTLSCEQNLNHDAMYWYRQDPGQGLRLIYYSQIVNDFQKGDIAEGYSVSREKKESFPLTVTSAQKNPTAFYLCASSTYSGTVRGYSNQPQHFGDGTRLSIL.

In DNA form, the CDR3 reads TGTGCCAGCAGCGTGGGACAGGGTTATGGCTACACCTTC. Encoded protein: CASSVGQGYGYTF. This sequence joins TRBV11-2 and TRBJ1-2; 9 bases fit TRBD1. CDR1 is SGHAT and CDR2 is FQNNGV in the germline V gene. The V gene end was trimmed by 5 bases and the J gene end by 5 bases; junction bases not matched to a gene: 3. The CDR3 covers 13 residues.

This clone was counted between two and nine times. This chain connects TRBV5-8 to TRBJ1-4; D is perhaps TRBD1 (5 bases). Trimming pared 3 bases from V and 5 bases from J, leaving 11 bases between. The CDR3 extends over 14 amino acids. From germline, CDR1 is SGHTS and CDR2 YDEGEE. The DNA for the CDR3 is TGTGCCAGCAGCTCGGGGGTGTGGAATGAAAAACTGTTTTTT. Protein sequence: CASSSGVWNEKLFF.

The gene calls are TRBV18 and TRBJ1-1, with a possible D match to TRBD1 (6 bases). CDR3 length: 16 amino acids. The germline V gene encodes CDR1 KGHSH and CDR2 LQKENI. V was pared by 3 bases and J by 8 bases, with 22 bases between. CDR3 coding DNA: TGTGCCAGCTCACCCACCCATGGAGGCAGGGGCGACGAAGCTTTCTTT. As protein: CASSPTHGGRGDEAFF.